The TCR beta chain under discussion was sequenced for a study of T-cell memory formation after mild COVID-19. Overall study: TCR clusters were largely donor specific.

In this sample, this clonotype turned up many times. Its target is not known. UMIs and sample barcodes were carried by the TCR alpha and TCR beta cDNA libraries that 5'RACE produced using constant-segment primers. MiXCR was run by TCRdb on the 5' RACE reads, yielding one entry per CDR3 protein. The table lists a few hundred thousand distinct CDR3 sequences, more than 9% of them singletons. The CDR3 consists of 15 residues. CDR1 is LGHNA and CDR2 is YNFKEQ in the germline V gene. Trimming took 3 bases from V and 4 from J, leaving 10 bases between them. Study-level findings and limits: The finding that pre-infection memory included some responding clones suggested that cross-reactive memory joined.

This chain links TRBV4-2 with TRBJ1-6; TRBD1 is a possible D gene (5 bases). This sequence originates from a man aged 18 to 29 who had mild COVID-19 (a few samples of this study predate the infection). Cell type and time point are not known. Sequencing was performed on PBMCs or a T cell subset sorted from them (not recorded which). As DNA, the CDR3 is TGTGCCAGCAGCCACACCTCAGGGTATAATTCACCCCTCCACTTT. Encoded protein: CASSHTSGYNSPLHF.